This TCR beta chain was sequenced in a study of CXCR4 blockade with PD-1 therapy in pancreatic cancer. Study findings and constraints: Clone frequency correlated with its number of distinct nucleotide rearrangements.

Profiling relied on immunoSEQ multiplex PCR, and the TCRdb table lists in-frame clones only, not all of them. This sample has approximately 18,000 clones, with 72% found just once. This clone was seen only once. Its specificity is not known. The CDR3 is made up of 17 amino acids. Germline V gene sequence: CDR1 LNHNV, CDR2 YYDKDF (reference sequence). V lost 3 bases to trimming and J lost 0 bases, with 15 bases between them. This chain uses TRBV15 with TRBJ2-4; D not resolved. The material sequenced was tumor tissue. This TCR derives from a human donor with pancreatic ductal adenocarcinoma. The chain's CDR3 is CATSSLLVELAKNIQYF. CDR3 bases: TGTGCCACCAGCAGCCTACTGGTGGAACTAGCCAAAAACATTCAGTACTTC.